Presented here are 12 T cell receptor beta chains from one specimen sequenced in a study of spatial heterogeneity in lung cancer. Stated time point: sample taken at primary tumor resection. From the 5' RACE reads, TCRdb called clonotypes with MiXCR, one entry per CDR3 protein. Here the sample spans about 48,000 distinct CDR3 sequences, roughly 5.2% being singletons. Sequenced material: PBMCs, taken at surgery. These TCRs come from a male donor with early-stage non-small cell lung cancer.

This clonotype was observed a few times. The V and J genes are TRBV9 and TRBJ2-1, with 10 bases matching TRBD2. Germline CDR1 SGDLS, CDR2 YYNGEE. Trimming cost V 4 bases and J 5 bases; bases outside gene matches: 6. The CDR3 runs to 15 residues. CDR3 DNA sequence: TGTGCCAGCAGCTTCGGGACTAGCGATGACAATGAGCAGTTCTTC. Translating it yields CASSFGTSDDNEQFF.

At least ten counts were recorded for this clonotype. The rearrangement joins TRBV28 to TRBJ1-5; D unclear. The germline V gene has CDR1 MDHEN and CDR2 SYDVKM. Trimming took off 5 bases at V and 9 bases at J, with 11 bases between the two ends. There are 12 residues in the CDR3. This CDR3 is CASSDPNLPQHF. For the CDR3, the DNA is TGTGCCAGCAGTGATCCGAATTTGCCCCAGCATTTT.

This clonotype was observed at least ten times. The chain joins TRBV5-1 to TRBJ2-5, with TRBD2 matching over 11 bases. Losses at the gene ends were 4 bases for V and 3 bases for J; bases not matched to a gene: 14. Germline lookup yields CDR1 SGHRS and CDR2 YFSETQ. This CDR3 contains 18 residues. The CDR3 nucleotides read TGCGCCAGCAGCCCCGGGACTAGCGGAGGCGGAGTGAAAGAGACCCAGTACTTC. Protein sequence: CASSPGTSGGGVKETQYF.

At least ten counts were recorded for this clonotype. The V and J genes are TRBV27 and TRBJ2-7, with 8 bases fitting TRBD1. Germline CDR1 reads MNHEY; CDR2 reads SMNVEV (reference sequence). Trimming cost V 7 bases and J 0 bases; bases outside gene matches: 5. The CDR3 is 14 amino acids. DNA for the CDR3: TGTGCCAGCATGTTCACAGGGGGCTCCTACGAGCAGTACTTC. Translating it yields CASMFTGGSYEQYF.

This clonotype was seen at least ten times. The chain recombines TRBV2 with TRBJ2-7, with a possible D match to TRBD2 (6 bases). The CDR3 is 15 amino acids. The V end lost 5 bases, the J end lost 7 bases, and 21 bases lay between the germline ends. The germline gives CDR1 SNHLY, CDR2 FYNNEI. The CDR3 DNA reads as TGTGCCAGCAGTCTGCTAGCGACCCTTCTGCCGGAGCAGTACTTC. Translation gives CASSLLATLLPEQYF.

This clonotype appeared a few times. The chain has TRBV5-6 and TRBJ2-7; weak D call: TRBD1 (6 bases). V was shortened by 4 bases and J by 6 bases, with 17 bases between the two germline ends. The V gene's germline CDR1 is SGHDT and CDR2 YYEEEE. There are 14 residues in the CDR3. CDR3 in DNA: TGTGCCAGCAGCCTGACAGGTTTTCCGACCGAGCAGTACTTC. It codes for CASSLTGFPTEQYF.

Many counts were recorded for this clonotype. This chain's CDR3 is CASSQRAGAGEQYF. DNA for the CDR3: TGTGCCAGCAGCCAGAGAGCGGGAGCTGGCGAGCAGTACTTC. The chain employs TRBV3-1 and TRBJ2-7, with 8 bases that match TRBD2. The V gene's germline CDR1 is LGHDT and CDR2 YNNKEL (reference sequence). The CDR3 is made up of 14 amino acids. Losses at the gene ends were 3 bases for V and 6 bases for J; bases not matched to a gene: 7.

This clonotype was detected many times. V and J are TRBV20-1 and TRBJ2-3, with 7 bases identical to TRBD2. Looked up from germline, CDR1 is DFQATT and CDR2 is SNEGSKA (reference sequence). This CDR3 has 16 amino acids. Trimming cost V 2 bases and J 4 bases; bases outside gene matches: 12. The CDR3, as DNA: TGCAGTGCTAGATCCCATTTGGGCGGGAGTTCAGATACGCAGTATTTT. Translation: CSARSHLGGSSDTQYF.

This clonotype was observed at least ten times. The rearrangement links TRBV29-1 to TRBJ1-4, with TRBD1 matching over 9 bases. The CDR3 runs to 14 residues. Trimming at V came to 4 bases and at J to 3 bases, leaving 3 bases not matched to a gene. The germline V gene encodes CDR1 SQVTM and CDR2 ANQGSEA. CDR3 protein: CSVGTGVANEKLFF. Written as DNA, the CDR3 is TGCAGCGTTGGGACAGGGGTTGCTAATGAAAAACTGTTTTTT.

Ten or more counts support this clonotype. CDR3 DNA: TGTGCCAGCAGGGGTGGGGCCTTCTACAATGAGCAGTTCTTC. Its protein product is CASRGGAFYNEQFF. The V call is TRBV6-1, the J call TRBJ2-1, with D possibly TRBD1 on 5 matching bases. The V end lost 6 bases, the J end lost 3 bases, and 12 bases lay between the germline ends. The length of the CDR3 is 14 residues. Germline CDR1 MNHNS, CDR2 SASEGT.

This clonotype was detected ten times or more. The chain employs TRBV5-1 and TRBJ1-2, with 7 bases matching TRBD1. The CDR3 consists of 14 residues. From germline, CDR1 is SGHRS and CDR2 YFSETQ. V was clipped by 4 bases and J by 1 base; unmatched bases: 4. This CDR3 reads CASSPGTDNYGYTF. DNA for the CDR3: TGCGCCAGCAGCCCAGGGACAGATAACTATGGCTACACCTTC.

In its sample, this clonotype was seen many times. The chain is built from TRBV7-9 and TRBJ2-1; tentatively, D is TRBD2 (5 bases). Trimming removed 3 bases at V and 4 bases at J, with 10 bases between. The CDR3 is made up of 14 amino acids. Germline CDR1 reads SEHNR; CDR2 reads FQNEAQ (reference sequence). The CDR3 bases are TGTGCCAGCAGCTTGGACTTACCGTACAATGAGCAGTTCTTC. Translating gives CASSLDLPYNEQFF.